The T cell receptor beta chain under discussion was sequenced for a study of early T cells in non-severe SARS-CoV-2 infection. The wider study: The input, bulk RNA from unsorted whole blood, was sequenced, and chains were unpaired. Study results and caveats: Anti-spike CD8 specificities were favored by VDJdb matching, whose results missed private and CD4 specificities.

In the library, individual cDNA molecules carried attached unique molecular identifiers. One entry per CDR3 protein, called by TCRdb with MiXCR from the 5' RACE reads. The sample records 65,000 to 95,000 distinct CDR3 sequences, approximately 5% being singletons. There are many counts of this clonotype. Its specificity is not known. The germline gives CDR1 MDHEN, CDR2 SYDVKM. The CDR3 has 14 residues. V lost 7 bases, J lost 0 bases, and 10 bases lay in between. The rearrangement uses TRBV28 and TRBJ2-4; tentative D call: TRBD2 (5 bases). The sample here was whole blood, taken at baseline. The origin of this receptor is an adult who was a healthcare worker with PCR-confirmed SARS-CoV-2 infection or an uninfected control (not recorded which). The CDR3 is CASTPGRAKNIQYF. The CDR3 nucleotides read TGTGCCAGCACTCCGGGGAGAGCCAAAAACATTCAGTACTTC.